What follows describes a single T cell receptor (beta chain). The clone's antigen remains unknown. No base qualities exist here, and no much larger clone lies one base off it. This sample was taken from a study of blood T cell repertoires in COVID-19 (dated by TCRdb to between 2020 and 2021). Context from the whole study: Collaborator samples came from the United States, Italy and Spain and covered acute and convalescent phases of COVID-19. The samples were drawn from the first 160 participants of the ongoing ImmuneRACE study and from about 1,200 subjects provided by 6 global collaborators. Where available, HLA class I and class II types were taken from metadata supplied by the sample provider and were not determined by assay-based typing. Sample metadata almost always included a de-identified subject ID, COVID-19 status, age in years and sex. The material from the prospective study consisted of cDNA or gDNA derived from T cells, B-cell-depleted T cells, or PBMCs. The repertoires were released in a freely available public database intended as a resource for research on the immune response to SARS-CoV-2. Deeply sampled blood TCRbeta repertoires from subjects exposed to, actively infected with, or recovered from COVID-19 were included in the dataset. Broad study findings and their caveats: Clinical and demographic metadata were provided uncurated, with the amount varying by source and participant.

Collaborating institutions collected whole blood in K2EDTA tubes following their own protocols. For TCRbeta analysis, collaborator samples were shipped as frozen whole blood, as isolated PBMCs, or as DNA extracted from either sample type. CDR3 length: 15 amino acids, cysteine to phenylalanine. The kept DNA is CDR3 alone, 45 bases in frame from the first base. Via the germline V gene, CDR1 is SGHVS and CDR2 FQNEAQ. The germline V and J ends show losses of 1 base and 3 bases respectively, and no gene match explains 5 bases of the junction. TCRbeta CDR3 regions were amplified from genomic DNA using the immunoSEQ Assay, a bias-controlled multiplex PCR. From the authors' description of their analysis: The number of nucleated cells in each sample was estimated from the amplification of reference gene primers within the assay. To quantify the absolute abundance of each unique TCRbeta CDR3 rearrangement, sequence reads were collapsed and filtered. For each sample, productive Simpson clonality was calculated by taking the square root of Simpson's diversity index across productive rearrangements. This immuneACCESS table, as held by TCRdb, lists in-frame sequences with V and J called but not all clones. Of the missing ones, under half trace to an unresolved V gene in checked studies; the others have no known cause. V, J and clone size are those of that table, while D and trimming were read from the DNA. This sample gives 150,000 to 200,000 clones in total; 75% to 90% of them show up just once. 3% to 4% of the sample rests with the top ten.

The rearranged chain carries TRBV7-8 and TRBJ2-7, with TRBD2 matching 8 junction bases. Sequencing was performed on peripheral blood. This clonotype originated in a man in his fifties or sixties with acute or convalescent COVID-19. The nucleotide sequence reads as follows: TGTGCCAGCAGCTTAGAGGGGACTAGTGGCTACGAGCAGTACTTC. Translation gives CASSLEGTSGYEQYF.